This T cell receptor (beta chain) was recovered during a study of T cell responses to AZD1222 COVID-19 vaccine. Only in-frame clones appear in the TCRdb table, and some are missing; sequencing was by immunoSEQ multiplex PCR. Among 140,000 to 150,000 clones, over 85% were seen once, and the ten largest hold about 5.1%. Germline trimming cut 5 bases from V and 2 bases from J; bases unmatched to any gene: 7. Germline-derived CDR1 and CDR2 are SEHNR and FQNEAQ (reference sequence). The CDR3 has 15 amino acids. The genes are TRBV7-9 and TRBJ2-7, with 9 positions matching TRBD1. This specimen consisted of peripheral blood, obtained on day 0 of AZD1222 vaccination. The clonotype comes from an adult in good health. The CDR3 loop is CASSPVGQGTYEQYF. As DNA, the CDR3 is TGTGCCAGCAGCCCGGTGGGACAGGGAACCTACGAGCAGTACTTC.